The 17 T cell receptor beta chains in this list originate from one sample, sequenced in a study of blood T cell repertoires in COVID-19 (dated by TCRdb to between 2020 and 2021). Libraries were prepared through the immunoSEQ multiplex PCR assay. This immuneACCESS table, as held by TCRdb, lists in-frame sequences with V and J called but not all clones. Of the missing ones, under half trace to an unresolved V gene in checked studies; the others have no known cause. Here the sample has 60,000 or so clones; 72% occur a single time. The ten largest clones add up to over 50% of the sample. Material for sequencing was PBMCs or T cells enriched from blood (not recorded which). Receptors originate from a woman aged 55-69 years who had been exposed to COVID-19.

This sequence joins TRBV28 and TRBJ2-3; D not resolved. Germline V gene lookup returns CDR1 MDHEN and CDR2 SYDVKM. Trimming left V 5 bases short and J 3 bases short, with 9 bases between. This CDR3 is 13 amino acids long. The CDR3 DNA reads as TGTGCCAGCAGTCGTCAGGTAACAGATACGCAGTATTTT. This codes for CASSRQVTDTQYF.

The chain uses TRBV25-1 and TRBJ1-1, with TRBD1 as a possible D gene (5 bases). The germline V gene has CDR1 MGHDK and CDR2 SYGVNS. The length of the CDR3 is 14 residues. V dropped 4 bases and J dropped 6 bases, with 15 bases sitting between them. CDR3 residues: CASSGPGVVAEAFF. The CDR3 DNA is TGTGCCAGCAGTGGCCCGGGGGTTGTCGCTGAAGCTTTCTTT.

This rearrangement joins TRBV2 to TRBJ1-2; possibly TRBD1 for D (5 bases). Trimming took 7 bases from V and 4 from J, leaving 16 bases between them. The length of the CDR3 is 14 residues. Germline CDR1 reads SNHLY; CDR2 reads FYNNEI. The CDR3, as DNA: TGTGCCAGCACCATCCGGGGGTTAGGCTATGGCTACACCTTC. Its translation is CASTIRGLGYGYTF.

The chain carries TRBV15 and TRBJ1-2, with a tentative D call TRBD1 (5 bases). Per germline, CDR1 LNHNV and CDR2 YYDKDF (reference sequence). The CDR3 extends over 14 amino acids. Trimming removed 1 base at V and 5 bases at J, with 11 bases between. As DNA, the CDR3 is TGTGCCACCAGCAGAGCGATCCAGGGATATGGCTACACCTTC. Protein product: CATSRAIQGYGYTF.

CDR3 sequence reads: CASSQAGTGVGYTF. The DNA of the CDR3 is TGCGCCAGCAGCCAAGCCGGGACAGGGGTCGGCTACACCTTC. The rearrangement joins TRBV4-1 to TRBJ1-2; 10 bases are a match to TRBD1. V trimming: 1 base; J trimming: 8 bases; junction bases outside the gene matches: 4. The germline CDR1 and CDR2 sequences are MGHRA and YSYEKL. CDR3 length: 14 amino acids.

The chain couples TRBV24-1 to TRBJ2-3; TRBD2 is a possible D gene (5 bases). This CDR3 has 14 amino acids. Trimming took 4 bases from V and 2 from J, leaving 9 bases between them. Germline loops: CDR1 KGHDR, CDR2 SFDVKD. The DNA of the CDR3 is TGTGCCACCAGTGACCCGGACTTCACAGATACGCAGTATTTT. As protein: CATSDPDFTDTQYF.

The CDR3 spells CASSSSGRSAYEQYF. CDR3 DNA sequence: TGCGCCAGCAGCTCTAGCGGGAGAAGCGCCTACGAGCAGTACTTC. The chain has TRBV5-1 and TRBJ2-7; TRBD2 agrees at 10 bases. The CDR3 consists of 15 residues. The V gene end was trimmed by 3 bases and the J gene end by 2 bases; junction bases not matched to a gene: 5. CDR1 and CDR2 from the germline V gene are SGHRS and YFSETQ.

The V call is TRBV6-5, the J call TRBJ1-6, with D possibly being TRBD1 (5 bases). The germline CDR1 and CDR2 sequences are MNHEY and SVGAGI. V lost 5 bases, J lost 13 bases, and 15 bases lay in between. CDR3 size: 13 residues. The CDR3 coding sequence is TGTGCCAGCAGTCCGGACGGGGACTTGCCCCTCCACTTT. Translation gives CASSPDGDLPLHF.

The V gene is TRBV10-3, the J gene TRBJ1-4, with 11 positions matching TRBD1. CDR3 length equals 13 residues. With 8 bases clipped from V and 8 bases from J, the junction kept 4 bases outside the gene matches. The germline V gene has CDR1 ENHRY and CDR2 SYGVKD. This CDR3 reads CAIGQGAGEKLFF. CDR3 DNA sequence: TGTGCCATCGGACAGGGGGCGGGAGAAAAACTGTTTTTT.

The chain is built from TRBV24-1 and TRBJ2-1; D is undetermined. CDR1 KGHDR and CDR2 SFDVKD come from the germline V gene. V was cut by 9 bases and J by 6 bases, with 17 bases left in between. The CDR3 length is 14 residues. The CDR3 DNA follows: TGTGCCACCTCAGACAACCTCGTTACCAATGAGCAGTTCTTC. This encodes CATSDNLVTNEQFF.

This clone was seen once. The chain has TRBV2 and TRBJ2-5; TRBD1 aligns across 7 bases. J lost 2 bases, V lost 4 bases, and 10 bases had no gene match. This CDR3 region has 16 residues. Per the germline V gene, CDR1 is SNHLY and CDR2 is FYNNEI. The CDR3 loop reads CASSGYPGQVQETQYF. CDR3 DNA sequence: TGTGCCAGCAGTGGATACCCTGGACAGGTACAAGAGACCCAGTACTTC.

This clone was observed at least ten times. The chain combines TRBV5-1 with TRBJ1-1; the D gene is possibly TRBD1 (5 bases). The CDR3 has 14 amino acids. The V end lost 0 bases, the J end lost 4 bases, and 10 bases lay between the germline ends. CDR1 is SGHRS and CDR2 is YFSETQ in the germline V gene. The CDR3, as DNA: TGCGCCAGCAGCTTGGTTGTGGGGGGCACTGAAGCTTTCTTT. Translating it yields CASSLVVGGTEAFF.

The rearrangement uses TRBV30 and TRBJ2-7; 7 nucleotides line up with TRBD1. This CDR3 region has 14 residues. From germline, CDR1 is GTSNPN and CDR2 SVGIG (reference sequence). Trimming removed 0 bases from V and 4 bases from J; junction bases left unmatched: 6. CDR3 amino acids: CAWSVNRGRYEQYF. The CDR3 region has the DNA TGTGCCTGGAGTGTGAACAGGGGAAGGTACGAGCAGTACTTC.

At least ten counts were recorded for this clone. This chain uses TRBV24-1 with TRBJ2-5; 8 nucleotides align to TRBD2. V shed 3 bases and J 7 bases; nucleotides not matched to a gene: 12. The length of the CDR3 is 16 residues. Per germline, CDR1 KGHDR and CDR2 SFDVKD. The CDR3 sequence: CATSDTGTRGPRTQYF. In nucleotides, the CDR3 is TGTGCCACCAGTGATACCGGGACTAGGGGCCCACGGACCCAGTACTTC.

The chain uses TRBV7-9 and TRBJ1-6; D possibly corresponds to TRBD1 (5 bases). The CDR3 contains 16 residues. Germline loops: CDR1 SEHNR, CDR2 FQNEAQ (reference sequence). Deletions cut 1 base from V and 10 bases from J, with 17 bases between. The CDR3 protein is CASSLVIGARESPLHF. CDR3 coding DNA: TGTGCCAGCAGCTTAGTGATAGGGGCCCGAGAATCACCCCTCCACTTT. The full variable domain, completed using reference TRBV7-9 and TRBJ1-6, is DTGVSQNPRHKITKRGQNVTFRCDPISEHNRLYWYRQTLGQGPEFLTYFQNEAQLEKSRLLSDRFSAERPKGSFSTLEIQRTEQGDSAMYLCASSLVIGARESPLHFGNGTRLTVT.

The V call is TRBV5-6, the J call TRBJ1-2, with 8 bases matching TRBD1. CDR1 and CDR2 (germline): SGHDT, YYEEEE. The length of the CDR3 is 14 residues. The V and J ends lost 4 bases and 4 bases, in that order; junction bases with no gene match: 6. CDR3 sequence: CASSGSGGGYGYTF. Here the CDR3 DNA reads TGTGCCAGCAGCGGTTCAGGGGGCGGCTATGGCTACACCTTC.

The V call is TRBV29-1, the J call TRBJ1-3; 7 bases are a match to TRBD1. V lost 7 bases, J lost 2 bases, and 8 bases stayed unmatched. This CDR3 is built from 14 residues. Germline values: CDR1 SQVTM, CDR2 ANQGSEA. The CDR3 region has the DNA TGCAGCGGTGTTTCAGGGGGAGCTGGAAACACCATATATTTT. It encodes CSGVSGGAGNTIYF. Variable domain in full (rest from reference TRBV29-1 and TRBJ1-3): SAVISQKPSRDICQRGTSLTIQCQVDSQVTMMFWYRQQPGQSLTLIATANQGSEATYESGFVIDKFPISRPNLTFSTLTVSNMSPEDSSIYLCSGVSGGAGNTIYFGEGSWLTVV.